The table lists the clone carrying this TCR beta chain with a count of one. What it binds is unknown. The CDR3 covers 17 residues. V was cut by 2 bases and J by 1 base, with 20 bases left in between. Germline V lookup: CDR1 SQVTM, CDR2 ANQGSEA. Some clones are missing from TCRdb's copy, which holds only in-frame ones; the method was immunoSEQ multiplex PCR. The data show about 13,000 clones, with around 90% seen just once and over 0.95% held by the top ten. The data originate from a study of T cell clonotyping in hematopoietic cell transplantation. Study findings and constraints: Broader posttransplant TCR repertoire diversity was predicted by graft donor and pretransplant recipient Inverse Simpson Index values. After transplant, recipient diversity fell while pathologically expanded clonotypes grew through day 180.

The material sequenced was peripheral blood mononuclear cells. The receptor comes from a young man in good health. Some clones in this sample may be carry-over from other donors' samples. The genes are TRBV29-1 and TRBJ1-2; D is possibly TRBD1 (6 bases). CDR3 sequence reads: CSVELMAGVKDNYGYTF. CDR3 nucleotide sequence: TGCAGCGTTGAATTAATGGCAGGGGTTAAGGATAACTATGGCTACACCTTC.